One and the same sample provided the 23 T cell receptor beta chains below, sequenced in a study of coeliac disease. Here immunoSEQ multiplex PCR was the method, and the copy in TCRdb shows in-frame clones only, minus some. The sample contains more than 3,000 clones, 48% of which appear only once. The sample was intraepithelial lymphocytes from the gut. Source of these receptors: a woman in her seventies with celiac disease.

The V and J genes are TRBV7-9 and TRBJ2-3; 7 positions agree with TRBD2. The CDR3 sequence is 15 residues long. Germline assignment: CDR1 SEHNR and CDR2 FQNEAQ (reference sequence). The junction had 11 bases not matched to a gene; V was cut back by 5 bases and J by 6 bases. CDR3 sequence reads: CASSASPLAEDTQYF. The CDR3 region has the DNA TGTGCCAGCAGCGCAAGTCCTCTAGCGGAGGATACGCAGTATTTT. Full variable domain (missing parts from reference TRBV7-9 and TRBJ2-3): DTGVSQNPRHKITKRGQNVTFRCDPISEHNRLYWYRQTLGQGPEFLTYFQNEAQLEKSRLLSDRFSAERPKGSFSTLEIQRTEQGDSAMYLCASSASPLAEDTQYFGPGTRLTVL.

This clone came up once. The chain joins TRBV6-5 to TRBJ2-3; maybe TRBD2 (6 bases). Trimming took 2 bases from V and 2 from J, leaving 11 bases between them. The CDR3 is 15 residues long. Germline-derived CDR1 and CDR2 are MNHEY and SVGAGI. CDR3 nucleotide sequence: TGTGCCAGCAGTTACCTGGGGGGAGTCACAGATACGCAGTATTTT. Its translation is CASSYLGGVTDTQYF.

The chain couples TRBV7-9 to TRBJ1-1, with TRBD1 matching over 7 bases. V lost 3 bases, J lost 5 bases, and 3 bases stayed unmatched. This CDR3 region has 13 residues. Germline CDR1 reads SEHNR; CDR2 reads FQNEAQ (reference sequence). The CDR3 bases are TGTGCCAGCAGCTTCCAGGGGGGAACTGAAGCTTTCTTT. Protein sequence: CASSFQGGTEAFF.

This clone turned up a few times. The CDR3 DNA follows: TGCGCCAGCAGCCCGGGGCCGGGGGGAAACACTGAAGCTTTCTTT. Amino acid sequence: CASSPGPGGNTEAFF. The chain links TRBV4-3 to TRBJ1-1; a possible D gene is TRBD1 (5 bases). Germline CDR1 is LGHNA and CDR2 is YSLEER. The CDR3 length is 15 residues. The V and J ends lost 4 bases and 2 bases respectively, with 14 bases between them.

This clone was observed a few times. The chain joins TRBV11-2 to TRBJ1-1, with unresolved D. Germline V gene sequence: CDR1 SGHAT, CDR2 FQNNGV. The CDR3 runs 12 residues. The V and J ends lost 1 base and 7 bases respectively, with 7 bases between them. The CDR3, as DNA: TGTGCCAGCAGCTTAGTTTGGAGTGAAGCTTTCTTT. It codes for CASSLVWSEAFF.

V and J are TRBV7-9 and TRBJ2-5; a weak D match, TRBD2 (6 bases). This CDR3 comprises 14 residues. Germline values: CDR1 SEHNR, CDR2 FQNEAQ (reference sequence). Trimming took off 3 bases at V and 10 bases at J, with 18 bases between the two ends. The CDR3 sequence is CASSFGVQPGDQYF. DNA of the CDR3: TGTGCCAGCAGCTTCGGAGTCCAGCCGGGGGACCAGTACTTC.

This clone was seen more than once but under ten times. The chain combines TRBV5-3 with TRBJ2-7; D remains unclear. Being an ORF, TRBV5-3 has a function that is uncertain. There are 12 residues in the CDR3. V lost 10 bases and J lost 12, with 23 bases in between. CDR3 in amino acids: CALFIPPPTRYF. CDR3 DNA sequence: TGTGCCTTGTTCATCCCTCCTCCTACGCGGTACTTC.

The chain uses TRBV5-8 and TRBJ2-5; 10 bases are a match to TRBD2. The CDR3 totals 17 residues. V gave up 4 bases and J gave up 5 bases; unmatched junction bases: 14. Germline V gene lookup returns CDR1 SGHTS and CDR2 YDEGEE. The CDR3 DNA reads TGTGCCAGCAGCAGGTCCCTGAGCGGGGGGGCCTATGAGACCCAGTACTTC. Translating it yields CASSRSLSGGAYETQYF. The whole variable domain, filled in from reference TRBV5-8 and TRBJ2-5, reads EAGVTQSPTHLIKTRGQQATLRCSPISGHTSVYWYQQALGLGLQFLLWYDEGEERNRGNFPPRFSGRQFPNYSSELNVNALELEDSALYLCASSRSLSGGAYETQYFGPGTRLLVL.

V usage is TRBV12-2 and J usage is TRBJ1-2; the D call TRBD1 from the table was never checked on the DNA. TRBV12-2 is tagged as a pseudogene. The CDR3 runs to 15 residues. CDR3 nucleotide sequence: TGTGCAAGTCGACCTAACTACCGGGACAGGGTTGGCTACACCTTC. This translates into CASRPNYRDRVGYTF.

The CDR3 region has the DNA TGTGCCAGCAGTTTTTGGTGGGGGGTATATGGCTACACCTTC. This translates into CASSFWWGVYGYTF. The chain uses TRBV28 and TRBJ1-2, with D possibly matching TRBD1 (5 bases). This CDR3 comprises 14 residues. CDR1 is MDHEN and CDR2 is SYDVKM in the germline V gene. The ends were cut back, 3 bases at V and 5 bases at J, with 13 bases in the middle.

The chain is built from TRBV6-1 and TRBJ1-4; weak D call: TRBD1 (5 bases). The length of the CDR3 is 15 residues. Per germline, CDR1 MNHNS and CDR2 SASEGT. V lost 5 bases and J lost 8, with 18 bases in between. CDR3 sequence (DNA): TGTGCCAGCAGTCCATGGACATGGTGGGGAGAAAAACTGTTTTTT. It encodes CASSPWTWWGEKLFF.

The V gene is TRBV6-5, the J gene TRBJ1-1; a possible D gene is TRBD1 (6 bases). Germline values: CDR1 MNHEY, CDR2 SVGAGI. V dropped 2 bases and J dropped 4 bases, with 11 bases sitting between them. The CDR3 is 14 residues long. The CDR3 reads CASSYGGAGTEAFF. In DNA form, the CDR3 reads TGTGCCAGCAGTTACGGGGGGGCTGGCACTGAAGCTTTCTTT.

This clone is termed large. The CDR3 protein is CASSPDREGPEQYF. The CDR3 DNA reads as TGTGCCAGCAGCCCGGACAGGGAGGGGCCCGAGCAGTACTTC. J is TRBJ2-7 and V is TRBV28; D is perhaps TRBD1 (8 bases). Germline V gene lookup returns CDR1 MDHEN and CDR2 SYDVKM. CDR3 length: 14 amino acids. V was cut by 6 bases and J by 6 bases, with 18 bases left in between.

The CDR3 reads CASSLSRGDSSYEQYF. CDR3 sequence (DNA): TGTGCCAGCAGTTTAAGTCGCGGGGACAGCTCTTACGAGCAGTACTTC. The chain couples TRBV27 to TRBJ2-5; D might be TRBD1 (7 bases). The DNA end lines up better with TRBJ2-7; the J call may be wrong. The CDR3 consists of 16 residues. In germline, CDR1 is MNHEY, CDR2 SMNVEV (reference sequence).

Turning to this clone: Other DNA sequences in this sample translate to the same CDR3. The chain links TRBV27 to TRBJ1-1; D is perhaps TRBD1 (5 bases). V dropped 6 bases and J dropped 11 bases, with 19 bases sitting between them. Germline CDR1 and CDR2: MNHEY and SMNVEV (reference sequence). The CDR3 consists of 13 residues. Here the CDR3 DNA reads TGTGCCAGCAGCCTAACTTGGGACTCAGCGGCTTTCTTT. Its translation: CASSLTWDSAAFF.

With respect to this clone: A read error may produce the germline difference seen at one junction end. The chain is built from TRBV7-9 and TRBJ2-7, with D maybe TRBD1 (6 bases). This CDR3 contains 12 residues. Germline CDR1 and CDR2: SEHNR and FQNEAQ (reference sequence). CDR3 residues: CASSLGAQGSSF. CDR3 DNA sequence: TGTGCCAGCAGCTTAGGCGCACAGGGATCGAGCTTC.

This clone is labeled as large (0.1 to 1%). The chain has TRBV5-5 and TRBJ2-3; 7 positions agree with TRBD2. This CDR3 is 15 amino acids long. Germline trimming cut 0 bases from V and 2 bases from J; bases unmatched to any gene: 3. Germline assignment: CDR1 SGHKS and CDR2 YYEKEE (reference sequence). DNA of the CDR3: TGTGCCAGCAGCTTGGCCGGGGGGACCACAGATACGCAGTATTTT. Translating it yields CASSLAGGTTDTQYF.

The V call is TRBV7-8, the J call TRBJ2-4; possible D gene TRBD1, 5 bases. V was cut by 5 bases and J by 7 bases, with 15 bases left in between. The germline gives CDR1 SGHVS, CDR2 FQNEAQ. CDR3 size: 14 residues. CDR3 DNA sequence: TGTGCCAGCAGCCCATTTGTGGGGCTTAACATTCAGTACTTC. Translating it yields CASSPFVGLNIQYF.

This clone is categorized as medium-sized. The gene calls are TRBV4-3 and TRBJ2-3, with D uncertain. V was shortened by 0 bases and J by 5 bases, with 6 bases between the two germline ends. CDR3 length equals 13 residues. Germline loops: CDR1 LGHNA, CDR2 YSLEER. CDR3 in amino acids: CASSQDRVDTQYF. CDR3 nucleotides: TGCGCCAGCAGCCAAGATCGGGTAGATACGCAGTATTTT.

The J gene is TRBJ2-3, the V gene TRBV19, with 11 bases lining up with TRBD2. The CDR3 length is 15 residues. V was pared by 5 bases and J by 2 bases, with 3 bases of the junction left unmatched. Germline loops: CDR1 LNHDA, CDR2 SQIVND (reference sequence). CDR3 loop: CASSLAGGITDTQYF. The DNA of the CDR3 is TGTGCCAGTAGTTTAGCGGGGGGGATCACAGATACGCAGTATTTT. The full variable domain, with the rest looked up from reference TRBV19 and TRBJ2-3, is DGGITQSPKYLFRKEGQNVTLSCEQNLNHDAMYWYRQDPGQGLRLIYYSQIVNDFQKGDIAEGYSVSREKKESFPLTVTSAQKNPTAFYLCASSLAGGITDTQYFGPGTRLTVL.

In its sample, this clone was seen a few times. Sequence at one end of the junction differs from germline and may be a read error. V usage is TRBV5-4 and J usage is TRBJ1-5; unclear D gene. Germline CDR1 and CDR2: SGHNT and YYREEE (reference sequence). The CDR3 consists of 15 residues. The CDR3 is CASSQDQEGPEPQHF. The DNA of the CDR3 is TGCGCCAGCAGCCAAGATCAAGAGGGTCCGGAGCCCCAGCATTTT.

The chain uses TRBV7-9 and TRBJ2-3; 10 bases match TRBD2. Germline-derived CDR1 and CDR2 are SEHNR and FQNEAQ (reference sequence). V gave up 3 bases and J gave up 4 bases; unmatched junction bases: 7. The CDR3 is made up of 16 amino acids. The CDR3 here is CASSLSPSGGPDTQYF. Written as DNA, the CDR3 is TGTGCCAGCAGCTTGTCGCCTAGCGGGGGACCAGATACGCAGTATTTT.

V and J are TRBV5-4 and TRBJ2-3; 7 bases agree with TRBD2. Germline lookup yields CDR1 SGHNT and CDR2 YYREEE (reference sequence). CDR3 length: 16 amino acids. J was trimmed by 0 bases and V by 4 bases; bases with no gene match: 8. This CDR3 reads CASSPTSSSSTDTQYF. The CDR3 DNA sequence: TGTGCCAGCAGCCCGACTAGCTCGTCAAGCACAGATACGCAGTATTTT.